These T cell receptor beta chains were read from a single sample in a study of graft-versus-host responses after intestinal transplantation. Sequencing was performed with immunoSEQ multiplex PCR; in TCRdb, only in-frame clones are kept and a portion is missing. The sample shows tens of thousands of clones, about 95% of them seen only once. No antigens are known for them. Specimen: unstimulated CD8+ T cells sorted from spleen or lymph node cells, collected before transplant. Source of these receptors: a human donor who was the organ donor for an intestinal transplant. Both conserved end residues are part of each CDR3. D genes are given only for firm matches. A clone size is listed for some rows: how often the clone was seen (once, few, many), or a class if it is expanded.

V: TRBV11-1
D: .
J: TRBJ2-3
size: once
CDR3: CASSRGGGYTDTQYF
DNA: TGTGCCAGCAGCCGAGGTGGGGGGTACACAGATACGCAGTATTTT

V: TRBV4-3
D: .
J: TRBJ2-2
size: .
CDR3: CASSQGSGANTGELFF
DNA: TGCGCCAGCAGCCAAGGGTCAGGCGCGAACACCGGGGAGCTGTTTTTT

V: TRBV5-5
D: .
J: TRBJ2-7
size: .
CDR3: CASSLEGYEQYF
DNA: TGTGCCAGCAGCTTGGAAGGCTACGAGCAGTACTTC

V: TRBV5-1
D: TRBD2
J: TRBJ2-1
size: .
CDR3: CASSLAGRGTYNEQFF
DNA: TGCGCCAGCAGCTTGGCCGGGAGGGGCACCTACAATGAGCAGTTCTTC

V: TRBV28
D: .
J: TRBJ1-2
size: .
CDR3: CASSLPGSHYGYTF
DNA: TGTGCCAGCAGTTTACCAGGAAGCCACTATGGCTACACCTTC

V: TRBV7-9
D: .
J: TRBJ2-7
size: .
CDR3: CASSPPGTHPIYEQYF
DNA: TGTGCCAGCAGCCCACCCGGGACACATCCAATCTACGAGCAGTACTTC

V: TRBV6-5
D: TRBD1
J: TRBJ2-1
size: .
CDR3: CASSYGRGSGEQFF
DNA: TGTGCCAGCAGTTACGGCAGGGGGTCAGGTGAGCAGTTCTTC

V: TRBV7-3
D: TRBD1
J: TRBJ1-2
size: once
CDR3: CASSSTGGTDGYTF
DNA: TGTGCCAGCAGTTCAACAGGGGGAACCGATGGCTACACCTTC

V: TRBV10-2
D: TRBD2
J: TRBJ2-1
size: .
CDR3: CASGSGLNSYNEQFF
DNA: TGCGCCAGCGGTTCGGGACTAAACTCCTACAATGAGCAGTTCTTC

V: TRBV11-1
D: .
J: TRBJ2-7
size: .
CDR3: CASSFTVSYEQYF
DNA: TGTGCCAGCAGCTTTACGGTCTCCTACGAGCAGTACTTC

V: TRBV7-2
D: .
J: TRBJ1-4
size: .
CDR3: CASTLDGATNEKLFF
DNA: TGTGCCAGCACCCTCGACGGCGCAACTAATGAAAAACTGTTTTTT

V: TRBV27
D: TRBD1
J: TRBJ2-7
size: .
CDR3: CASSRQGAYEQYF
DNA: TGTGCCAGCAGTCGGCAGGGGGCCTACGAGCAGTACTTC

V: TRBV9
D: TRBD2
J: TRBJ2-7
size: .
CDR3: CASSPLAGESYEQYF
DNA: TGTGCCAGCAGCCCATTAGCGGGGGAGAGCTACGAGCAGTACTTC

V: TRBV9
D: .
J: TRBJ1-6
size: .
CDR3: CASSDPLGSPLHF
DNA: TGTGCCAGCAGCGACCCCTTGGGTTCACCCCTCCACTTT

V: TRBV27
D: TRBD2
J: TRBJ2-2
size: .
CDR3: CASSLFSTSGGTGELFF
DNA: TGTGCCAGCAGTTTATTTTCGACTAGCGGGGGGACCGGGGAGCTGTTTTTT

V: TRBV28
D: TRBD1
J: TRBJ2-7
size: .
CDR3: CASAGGRYNEQYF
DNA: TGTGCCAGCGCAGGGGGTAGGTATAACGAGCAGTACTTC

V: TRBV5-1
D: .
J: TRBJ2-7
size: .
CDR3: CASSLDSFYEQYF
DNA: TGCGCCAGCAGCCTGGACAGTTTCTACGAGCAGTACTTC

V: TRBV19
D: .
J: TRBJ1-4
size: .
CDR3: CASSKVATNEKLFF
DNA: TGTGCCAGTAGTAAGGTTGCAACTAATGAAAAACTGTTTTTT

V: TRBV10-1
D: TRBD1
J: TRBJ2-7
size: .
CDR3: CASSELGTGIYEQYF
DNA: TGCGCCAGCAGTGAGTTGGGGACAGGGATCTACGAGCAGTACTTC

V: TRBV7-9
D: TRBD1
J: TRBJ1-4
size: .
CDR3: CASRIGQGSPDEKLFF
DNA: TGTGCCAGCAGGATAGGACAGGGCTCGCCCGATGAAAAACTGTTTTTT

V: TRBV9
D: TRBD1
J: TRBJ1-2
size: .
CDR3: CASSLTGGYGYTF
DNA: TGTGCCAGCAGCTTAACAGGGGGCTATGGCTACACCTTC

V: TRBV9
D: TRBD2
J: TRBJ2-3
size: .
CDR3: CASSVATSGILADTQYF
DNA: TGTGCCAGCAGCGTAGCTACTAGCGGGATCCTTGCAGATACGCAGTATTTT

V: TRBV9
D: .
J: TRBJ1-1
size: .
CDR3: CASSVGPENTEAFF
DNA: TGTGCCAGCAGCGTAGGCCCGGAGAACACTGAAGCTTTCTTT